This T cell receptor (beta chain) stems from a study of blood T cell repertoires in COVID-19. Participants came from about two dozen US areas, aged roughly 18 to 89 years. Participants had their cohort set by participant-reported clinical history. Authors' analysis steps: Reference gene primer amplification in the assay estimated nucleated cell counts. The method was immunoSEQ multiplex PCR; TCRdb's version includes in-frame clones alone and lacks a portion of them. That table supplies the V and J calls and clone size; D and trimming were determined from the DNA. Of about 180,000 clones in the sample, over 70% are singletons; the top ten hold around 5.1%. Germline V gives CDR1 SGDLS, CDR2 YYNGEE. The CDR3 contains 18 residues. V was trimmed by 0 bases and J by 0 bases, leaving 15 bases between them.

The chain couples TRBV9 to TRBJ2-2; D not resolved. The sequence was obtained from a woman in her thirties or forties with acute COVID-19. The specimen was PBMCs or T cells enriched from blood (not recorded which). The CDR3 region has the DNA TGTGCCAGCAGCGTAGACGCTAAGCGCTTCGCGAACACCGGGGAGCTGTTTTTT. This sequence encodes CASSVDAKRFANTGELFF.